A single sample is the source of the 20 T cell receptor beta chains below, sequenced in a study of T-cell reconstitution after alpha-beta-depleted transplantation in children. During its preparation, the TCRbeta library received unique molecular identifiers. MiXCR, applied by TCRdb to the PCR reads, yields one record per CDR3 protein. Counted here are hundreds of thousands of distinct CDR3 sequences, under 20% occurring once; the ten biggest clones make up approximately 29%. The material sequenced was PBMCs, mostly from graft donor cells, taken 360 days after TCRalphabeta/CD19-depleted stem cell transplant. Source of these receptors: a boy younger than two who had a stem cell transplant for Wiskott-Aldrich syndrome, so the T cells may come from the graft donor.

This clonotype was found a few times. The rearrangement links TRBV11-3 to TRBJ1-4; 7 nucleotides align to TRBD1. This CDR3 contains 14 residues. J gave up 3 bases and V 5 bases, and 3 bases lay outside the gene matches. CDR1 and CDR2 (germline): SGHNT, YENEEA. The DNA of the CDR3 is TGTGCCAGCAGCCTCGGGACAGCTAATGAAAAACTGTTTTTT. This gives the protein CASSLGTANEKLFF.

The genes are TRBV20-1 and TRBJ2-1; possible D gene TRBD1, 6 bases. V lost 6 bases and J 5 bases, leaving 17 bases between the germline ends. The CDR3 spans 14 residues. CDR1 and CDR2 (germline): DFQATT, SNEGSKA (reference sequence). CDR3 in amino acids: CSARYRVRDNEQFF. The CDR3 bases are TGCAGTGCCCGATACAGGGTCAGAGACAATGAGCAGTTCTTC.

This clonotype was counted only a few times. This chain connects TRBV12-3 or TRBV12-4 to TRBJ2-7, with no clear D. The CDR3 extends over 14 amino acids. Trimming left V 6 bases short and J 1 base short, with 13 bases between. The CDR3 sequence is CASSRSTSSYEQYF. In DNA, the CDR3 is TGTGCCAGCAGCCGATCTACATCTTCCTACGAGCAGTACTTC.

This clonotype was detected ten times or more. The junction shows a germline mismatch at one end, possibly a read error. The genes are TRBV5-1 and TRBJ2-3, with a tentative D call TRBD1 (6 bases). The CDR3 has 13 amino acids. Germline V gives CDR1 SGHRS, CDR2 YFSETQ. In DNA, the CDR3 is TGTGCCAGCAGCTTACAGGGTACAGATACGCAGTATTTT. Translation: CASSLQGTDTQYF.

V and J are TRBV24-1 and TRBJ2-5; D ambiguous. Germline V CDR1 and CDR2: KGHDR, SFDVKD. The CDR3 has 14 amino acids. V was pared by 4 bases and J by 0 bases, with 8 bases between. This CDR3 reads CATSENGHQETQYF. The CDR3 DNA reads as TGTGCCACCAGTGAAAATGGACACCAAGAGACCCAGTACTTC.

J is TRBJ2-7 and V is TRBV12-3 or TRBV12-4; D is unresolved. This CDR3 comprises 13 residues. Trimming stripped 6 bases from V and 6 bases from J, with 15 bases between. The CDR3 nucleotides read TGTGCCAGCAGCAAGACGTTCGTCCCCGAGCAGTACTTC. Encoded protein: CASSKTFVPEQYF.

This clonotype has just a few counts. The V gene is TRBV27, the J gene TRBJ2-3; D tentatively fits TRBD1 or TRBD2 (5 bases each). Per the germline V gene, CDR1 is MNHEY and CDR2 is SMNVEV (reference sequence). V lost 5 bases and J 1 base, leaving 16 bases between the germline ends. The CDR3 is made up of 16 amino acids. CDR3 DNA sequence: TGTGCCAGCAGTCTAAACACTAGAGGGGGCACAGATACGCAGTATTTT. Its protein is CASSLNTRGGTDTQYF.

The chain uses TRBV29-1 and TRBJ1-1, with 7 bases that match TRBD1. CDR3 size: 14 residues. Germline loops: CDR1 SQVTM, CDR2 ANQGSEA. J was trimmed by 4 bases and V by 6 bases; bases with no gene match: 11. The CDR3 loop is CSVNPTGYPTEAFF. Here the CDR3 DNA reads TGCAGCGTGAACCCGACAGGGTATCCCACTGAAGCTTTCTTT.

CDR3: CASSQGASGGPQETQYF. CDR3 nucleotides: TGTGCCAGCAGCCAAGGGGCTAGCGGGGGGCCCCAGGAGACCCAGTACTTC. This chain uses TRBV4-2 with TRBJ2-5; 11 nucleotides line up with TRBD2. V gave up 1 base and J gave up 5 bases; unmatched junction bases: 9. CDR3 length equals 17 residues. Germline V gives CDR1 LGHNA, CDR2 YNFKEQ.

In its sample, this clonotype was seen a few times. The chain joins TRBV20-1 to TRBJ2-7; D is perhaps TRBD2 (5 bases). V lost 4 bases, J lost 4 bases, and 17 bases lay in between. The CDR3 totals 14 residues. Germline CDR1 and CDR2: DFQATT and SNEGSKA (reference sequence). The CDR3 sequence is CSAKPPGKPYEQYF. CDR3 DNA sequence: TGCAGTGCTAAACCCCCGGGAAAACCTTACGAGCAGTACTTC.

The rearrangement joins TRBV12-3 or TRBV12-4 to TRBJ2-3; 10 bases are a match to TRBD2. This CDR3 has 17 residues. With 4 bases clipped from V and 5 bases from J, the junction kept 12 bases outside the gene matches. CDR3 amino acids: CASSSAPGLASQDTQYF. The CDR3 nucleotides read TGTGCCAGCAGTTCAGCCCCGGGACTAGCGAGTCAAGATACGCAGTATTTT.

This clonotype has just a few counts. The J gene is TRBJ2-7, the V gene TRBV4-3, with D tentatively TRBD2 (6 bases). The germline CDR1 and CDR2 sequences are LGHNA and YSLEER. The CDR3 runs 13 residues. The germline V and J ends were trimmed by 4 bases and 4 bases, with 11 bases remaining between them. CDR3 in DNA: TGCGCCAGCAGCCTTATTAGCGGATACGAGCAGTACTTC. It codes for CASSLISGYEQYF.

The chain employs TRBV9 and TRBJ2-4; no definite D call. The germline gives CDR1 SGDLS, CDR2 YYNGEE. CDR3 length equals 14 residues. V was clipped by 4 bases and J by 0 bases, with 8 bases between them. The CDR3 sequence is CASSPLIAKNIQYF. CDR3 DNA: TGTGCCAGCAGCCCTCTAATAGCCAAAAACATTCAGTACTTC.

The J gene is TRBJ2-1, the V gene TRBV4-1; 10 positions agree with TRBD2. This CDR3 has 19 residues. CDR1 is MGHRA and CDR2 is YSYEKL in the germline V gene. V was pared by 1 base and J by 2 bases, with 11 bases of the junction left unmatched. CDR3 in amino acids: CASSQGVASGGETYNEQFF. The CDR3 DNA sequence: TGCGCCAGCAGCCAAGGGGTGGCTAGCGGGGGAGAGACCTACAATGAGCAGTTCTTC.

The gene calls are TRBV29-1 and TRBJ2-7; perhaps TRBD1 as D (6 bases). V was shortened by 6 bases and J by 7 bases, with 22 bases between the two germline ends. CDR1 is SQVTM and CDR2 is ANQGSEA in the germline V gene. The CDR3 is made up of 14 amino acids. The CDR3, as DNA: TGCAGCGTCCGCCGTGGACAGACCACGGGGGAGCAGTACTTC. Its protein is CSVRRGQTTGEQYF.

The chain combines TRBV5-5 with TRBJ2-1; D remains unclear. V was cut by 5 bases and J by 3 bases, with 15 bases left in between. Germline assignment: CDR1 SGHKS and CDR2 YYEKEE (reference sequence). The CDR3 covers 15 residues. CDR3 nucleotide sequence: TGTGCCAGCAGTCTGGAAGGGTGGGACTACAATGAGCAGTTCTTC. This gives the protein CASSLEGWDYNEQFF. Combining the CDR3 with reference TRBV5-5 and TRBJ2-1 gives the whole variable domain DAGVTQSPTHLIKTRGQQVTLRCSPISGHKSVSWYQQVLGQGPQFIFQYYEKEERGRGNFPDRFSARQFPNYSSELNVNALLLGDSALYLCASSLEGWDYNEQFFGPGTRLTVL.

The rearrangement joins TRBV5-5 to TRBJ2-1; D not certain. The CDR3 consists of 13 residues. Germline-derived CDR1 and CDR2 are SGHKS and YYEKEE (reference sequence). V shed 6 bases and J shed 4 bases, with 11 bases lying between them. The CDR3 nucleotides read TGTGCCAGCATCCTGGGGTCTTACAATGAGCAGTTCTTC. Translation gives CASILGSYNEQFF.

The table lists this clonotype with a few counts. The rearrangement joins TRBV18 to TRBJ2-5, with no clear D. V dropped 2 bases and J dropped 3 bases, with 4 bases sitting between them. This CDR3 is 12 amino acids long. The V gene's germline CDR1 is KGHSH and CDR2 LQKENI. In nucleotides, the CDR3 is TGTGCCAGCTCACCATTAGAAGAGACCCAGTACTTC. Its translation is CASSPLEETQYF.

The chain is built from TRBV4-1 and TRBJ2-1, with 9 bases fitting TRBD1. CDR3 length: 16 amino acids. The junction had 8 bases not matched to a gene; V was cut back by 4 bases and J by 4 bases. CDR1 and CDR2 from the germline V gene are MGHRA and YSYEKL. In DNA, the CDR3 is TGCGCCAGCAGCCCTTCCCGGGACAGGGTATACAATGAGCAGTTCTTC. Amino acids: CASSPSRDRVYNEQFF.

The CDR3 loop is CASSSLTGAASSYEQYF. The CDR3 DNA reads as TGTGCCAGCAGCAGCCTCACCGGGGCAGCTAGCTCCTACGAGCAGTACTTC. V is TRBV7-9 and J is TRBJ2-7; TRBD1 or TRBD2 may be the D gene (5 bases each). Trimming shortened V by 5 bases and J by 0 bases, and 20 bases separated the two germline ends. CDR1 and CDR2 (germline): SEHNR, FQNEAQ (reference sequence). CDR3 size: 17 residues.